This entry is about one TCR beta chain. What it binds is unknown. Per the authors' pipeline: Sequence data from immunoSEQ were junction-only and lacked quality scores; consequently, filtering differed. The data were produced by immunoSEQ multiplex PCR, yet TCRdb's version contains in-frame clones alone and is incomplete. V, J and clone size reflect that table, while D and trimming were determined from the DNA. Altogether 1.4 million to 1.5 million clones are present, roughly 96% being singletons, with the ten largest covering roughly 1.1%. This sample was included in a study of shared clonotypes between healthy human individuals. Points from the study as a whole: Among non-shared clonotypes, generation probabilities were lower than among those shared by all four donors. The donor pool, a small one, limited the genetic and exposure-history diversity represented.

The study separated CD4+ cells into CD45RA+ naive and CD45RA-negative memory subsets. CDR3 length: 13 amino acids. V lost 7 bases and J 7 bases, leaving 16 bases between the germline ends. Germline CDR1 and CDR2: WNHNN and SYGVQD (reference sequence). This clonotype was obtained from a man aged 30 to 45 in good health. The sequenced sample consisted of naive CD4+ T cells sorted from blood. Subset: CD45RA+ positively selected. V usage is TRBV10-1 and J usage is TRBJ1-2, with a possible D match to TRBD1 (6 bases). CDR3 region: CASNLLQGAGYTF. The CDR3 DNA reads TGCGCCAGCAACCTCTTACAGGGTGCTGGCTACACCTTC.